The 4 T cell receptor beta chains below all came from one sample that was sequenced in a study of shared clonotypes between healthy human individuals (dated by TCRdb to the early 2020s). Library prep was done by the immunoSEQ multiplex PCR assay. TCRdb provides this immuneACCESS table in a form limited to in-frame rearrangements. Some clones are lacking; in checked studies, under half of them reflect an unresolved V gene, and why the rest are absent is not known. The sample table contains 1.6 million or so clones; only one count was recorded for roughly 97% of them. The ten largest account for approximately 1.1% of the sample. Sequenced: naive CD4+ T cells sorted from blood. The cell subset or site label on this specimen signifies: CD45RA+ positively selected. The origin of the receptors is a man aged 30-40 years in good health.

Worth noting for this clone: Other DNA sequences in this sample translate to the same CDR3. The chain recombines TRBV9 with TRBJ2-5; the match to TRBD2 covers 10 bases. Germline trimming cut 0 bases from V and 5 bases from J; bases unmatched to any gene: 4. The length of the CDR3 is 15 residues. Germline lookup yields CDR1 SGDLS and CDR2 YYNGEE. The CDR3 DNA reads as TGTGCCAGCAGCGTAGCTAGCGGGAGACAGGAGACCCAGTACTTC. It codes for CASSVASGRQETQYF.

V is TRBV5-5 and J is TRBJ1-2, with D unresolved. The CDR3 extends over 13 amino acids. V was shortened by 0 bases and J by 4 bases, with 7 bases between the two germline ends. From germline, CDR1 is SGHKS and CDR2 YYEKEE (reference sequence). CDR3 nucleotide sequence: TGTGCCAGCAGCTTGGCACAGCTCTATGGCTACACCTTC. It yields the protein CASSLAQLYGYTF.

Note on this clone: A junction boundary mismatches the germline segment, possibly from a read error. The CDR3 sequence is CASRQSWVLVF. CDR3 DNA: TGTGCCAGCAGGCAATCATGGGTGCTGGTCTTC. The chain carries TRBV28 and TRBJ2-1; D remains unclear. Germline V lookup: CDR1 MDHEN, CDR2 SYDVKM. The CDR3 consists of 11 residues.

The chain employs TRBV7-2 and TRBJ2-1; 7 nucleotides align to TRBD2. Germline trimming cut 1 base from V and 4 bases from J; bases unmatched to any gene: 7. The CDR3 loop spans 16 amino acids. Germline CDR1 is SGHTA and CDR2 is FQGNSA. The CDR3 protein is CASSLVGGRGYNEQFF. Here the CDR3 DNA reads TGTGCCAGCAGCTTAGTTGGCGGGAGAGGTTACAATGAGCAGTTCTTC.